What follows are 30 T cell receptor beta chains derived from one specimen sequenced in a study of shared clonotypes between healthy human individuals. Generated by immunoSEQ multiplex PCR, the TCRdb table keeps only in-frame clones and is missing some. The sample has around 1 million clones; about 80% are singletons. The sample consisted of memory CD4+ T cells sorted from blood. The subset is: CD45RA-negative fraction. The receptors stem from a man aged 18 to 29 in good health.

This chain joins TRBV30 and TRBJ1-2; D call uncertain. With 0 bases removed from V and 4 bases from J, the gap between germline ends came to 9 bases. The germline gives CDR1 GTSNPN, CDR2 SVGIG (reference sequence). CDR3 length: 13 residues. The DNA of the CDR3 is TGTGCCTGGAGTGTACTAGAGACCTATGGCTACACCTTC. The encoded protein is CAWSVLETYGYTF.

This clone was counted a few times. The gene calls are TRBV5-5 and TRBJ1-5; 10 bases line up with TRBD1. The CDR3 contains 15 residues. The V segment lost 5 bases and the J segment 4 bases; nucleotides outside the gene matches: 6. Germline V lookup: CDR1 SGHKS, CDR2 YYEKEE (reference sequence). CDR3 amino acids: CASRPGTGENQPQHF. In DNA, the CDR3 is TGTGCCAGCAGACCCGGGACAGGGGAGAATCAGCCCCAGCATTTT.

The chain has TRBV18 and TRBJ1-1; D is uncertain. The ends were cut back, 3 bases at V and 4 bases at J, with 9 bases in the middle. Germline CDR1 KGHSH, CDR2 LQKENI. The CDR3 extends over 13 amino acids. The CDR3 region is CASSPALGTEAFF. Here the CDR3 DNA reads TGTGCCAGCTCACCGGCGCTGGGCACTGAAGCTTTCTTT. Supplemented by reference TRBV18 and TRBJ1-1, the full variable domain reads NAGVMQNPRHLVRRRGQEARLRCSPMKGHSHVYWYRQLPEEGLKFMVYLQKENIIDESGMPKERFSAEFPKEGPSILRIQQVVRGDSAAYFCASSPALGTEAFFGQGTRLTVV.

The chain has TRBV30 and TRBJ2-3; D is perhaps TRBD2 (6 bases). Germline assignment: CDR1 GTSNPN and CDR2 SVGIG (reference sequence). This CDR3 spans 15 amino acids. V lost 4 bases, J lost 1 base, and 15 bases lay in between. CDR3 sequence: CAWTYGRGGTDTQYF. CDR3 bases: TGTGCCTGGACCTACGGGAGAGGGGGCACAGATACGCAGTATTTT.

The chain uses TRBV28 and TRBJ1-6, with 7 nucleotides matching TRBD1. The CDR3 totals 15 residues. V lost 5 bases and J lost 8; bases outside the gene matches: 9. Germline assignment: CDR1 MDHEN and CDR2 SYDVKM. The CDR3 reads CASSARGLLDSPLHF. The CDR3 DNA is TGTGCCAGCAGTGCAAGGGGGCTGCTTGATTCACCCCTCCACTTT. The whole variable domain, remainder taken from reference TRBV28 and TRBJ1-6, is DVKVTQSSRYLVKRTGEKVFLECVQDMDHENMFWYRQDPGLGLRLIYFSYDVKMKEKGDIPEGYSVSREKKERFSLILESASTNQTSMYLCASSARGLLDSPLHFGNGTRLTVT.

This chain joins TRBV5-5 and TRBJ2-7; perhaps TRBD1 as D (5 bases). CDR3 length: 14 amino acids. Germline lookup yields CDR1 SGHKS and CDR2 YYEKEE (reference sequence). The ends were cut back, 0 bases at V and 5 bases at J, with 12 bases in the middle. The CDR3: CASSLAQVTNEQYF. DNA of the CDR3: TGTGCCAGCAGCTTGGCACAGGTGACGAACGAGCAGTACTTC.

V and J are TRBV7-2 and TRBJ2-3, with D unclear. V shed 8 bases and J shed 4 bases, with 7 bases lying between them. Germline CDR1 reads SGHTA; CDR2 reads FQGNSA. The CDR3 extends over 11 amino acids. CDR3 DNA: TGTGCCAGCCTTACGGCAGATACGCAGTATTTT. As protein: CASLTADTQYF.

The rearrangement joins TRBV7-3 to TRBJ2-3; possibly TRBD1 for D (6 bases). This CDR3 spans 15 amino acids. The germline V gene has CDR1 SGHTA and CDR2 FQGTGA. Deletions cut 6 bases from V and 0 bases from J, with 13 bases between. The CDR3 region is CASSPTGYSTDTQYF. The CDR3 DNA is TGTGCCAGCAGTCCAACAGGGTACAGCACAGATACGCAGTATTTT.

The V and J genes are TRBV28 and TRBJ1-4; D uncertain. Germline V gene lookup returns CDR1 MDHEN and CDR2 SYDVKM. The CDR3 contains 14 residues. V shed 4 bases and J shed 13 bases, with 19 bases lying between them. DNA for the CDR3: TGTGCCAGCAGTTCCGCGCTCGCCGTCGATGGACTGTTTTTT. Translation gives CASSSALAVDGLFF.

The rearrangement links TRBV7-6 to TRBJ2-1; the D is unclear. Germline CDR1 is SGHVS and CDR2 is FNYEAQ. CDR3 length: 13 residues. V was pared by 0 bases and J by 4 bases, with 4 bases between. CDR3 DNA sequence: TGTGCCAGCAGCTTAGCCTCGTACAATGAGCAGTTCTTC. This gives the protein CASSLASYNEQFF.

J is TRBJ2-5 and V is TRBV10-3; 9 positions agree with TRBD2. J lost 7 bases, V lost 6 bases, and 12 bases had no gene match. This CDR3 comprises 15 residues. Germline V gene data show CDR1 as ENHRY and CDR2 as SYGVKD. The CDR3 nucleotides are TGTGCCATCAGGGATCCAGCGGGAGGCCTTGGGACCCAGTACTTC. Translating it yields CAIRDPAGGLGTQYF.

V and J are TRBV11-2 and TRBJ1-5; D gene uncertain. V lost 0 bases and J lost 5, with 5 bases in between. The germline V gene encodes CDR1 SGHAT and CDR2 FQNNGV. This CDR3 spans 13 amino acids. The CDR3 DNA follows: TGTGCCAGCAGCTTAGATGTGGATCAGCCCCAGCATTTT. Protein product: CASSLDVDQPQHF. Full variable domain (missing parts from reference TRBV11-2 and TRBJ1-5): EAGVAQSPRYKIIEKRQSVAFWCNPISGHATLYWYQQILGQGPKLLIQFQNNGVVDDSQLPKDRFSAERLKGVDSTLKIQPAKLEDSAVYLCASSLDVDQPQHFGDGTRLSIL.

This clone was recorded a few times. The chain is built from TRBV30 and TRBJ1-1, with D possibly TRBD1 on 6 matching bases. The CDR3 totals 13 residues. Deletions cut 4 bases from V and 5 bases from J, with 14 bases between. Per the germline V gene, CDR1 is GTSNPN and CDR2 is SVGIG (reference sequence). CDR3: CAWTRGGRTEAFF. CDR3 DNA: TGTGCCTGGACGAGAGGGGGACGAACTGAAGCTTTCTTT.

The chain recombines TRBV28 with TRBJ1-5; no firm D call. V gave up 6 bases and J gave up 4 bases, with 13 bases separating them. The germline V gene has CDR1 MDHEN and CDR2 SYDVKM. The CDR3 has 14 amino acids. The CDR3 here is CASRRRTENQPQHF. The CDR3 region has the DNA TGTGCCAGCAGGCGTCGGACGGAAAATCAGCCCCAGCATTTT.

The gene calls are TRBV5-1 and TRBJ1-1; D remains ambiguous. The length of the CDR3 is 14 residues. Trimming took 0 bases from V and 3 from J, leaving 9 bases between them. CDR1 is SGHRS and CDR2 is YFSETQ in the germline V gene. The DNA of the CDR3 is TGCGCCAGCAGCTTGGACTCGGAGGACACTGAAGCTTTCTTT. Its translation is CASSLDSEDTEAFF.

This clone was detected once. The gene calls are TRBV4-1 and TRBJ2-5, with a tentative D call TRBD1 (5 bases). V was trimmed by 1 base and J by 5 bases, leaving 14 bases between them. The CDR3 contains 15 residues. Germline CDR1 reads MGHRA; CDR2 reads YSYEKL. The CDR3 loop is CASSQGTGGVETQYF. In DNA form, the CDR3 reads TGCGCCAGCAGCCAAGGTACAGGCGGTGTCGAGACCCAGTACTTC.

This chain uses TRBV7-2 with TRBJ1-4; the match to TRBD1 covers 7 bases. Germline V lookup: CDR1 SGHTA, CDR2 FQGNSA. The CDR3 sequence is 15 residues long. V gave up 3 bases and J gave up 2 bases; unmatched junction bases: 3. The CDR3 nucleotides read TGTGCCAGCAGCTTGCAGGGGGGTACTAATGAAAAACTGTTTTTT. Translating gives CASSLQGGTNEKLFF.

About this clone itself: One base away lies a much larger clone, so this may be a sequencing read error. The genes are TRBV7-9 and TRBJ1-5; D unresolved. CDR3 length: 13 residues. The V gene lost 3 bases and the J gene lost 3 bases, with 6 bases spanning the gap. Per the germline V gene, CDR1 is SEHNR and CDR2 is FQNEAQ (reference sequence). CDR3 DNA: TGTGCCAGCAGCTTGGGTCACAATCAGCCCCAGCATTTT. Translating gives CASSLGHNQPQHF. Full variable domain (rest looked up from reference TRBV7-9 and TRBJ1-5): DTGVSQNPRHKITKRGQNVTFRCDPISEHNRLYWYRQTLGQGPEFLTYFQNEAQLEKSRLLSDRFSAERPKGSFSTLEIQRTEQGDSAMYLCASSLGHNQPQHFGDGTRLSIL.

The chain has TRBV28 and TRBJ1-5; D is unresolved. Trimming cost V 4 bases and J 3 bases, with 10 bases left between them. The CDR3 loop spans 14 amino acids. The germline gives CDR1 MDHEN, CDR2 SYDVKM. CDR3 DNA sequence: TGTGCCAGCAGTTCCGGCAGCAACAATCAGCCCCAGCATTTT. Its protein is CASSSGSNNQPQHF.

For this clone: The same CDR3 is also encoded by other DNA sequences in this sample. This chain joins TRBV2 and TRBJ1-2, with D perhaps TRBD1 (5 bases). The V and J ends lost 4 bases and 6 bases respectively, with 9 bases between them. Germline CDR1 and CDR2: SNHLY and FYNNEI. The CDR3 totals 12 residues. CDR3 coding DNA: TGTGCCAGCAGTGTGAGAGGGGATGGCTACACCTTC. Amino acid sequence: CASSVRGDGYTF.

CDR3 residues: CASSIPDRGGTEAFF. CDR3 nucleotides: TGTGCCAGTAGTATCCCGGACAGGGGCGGCACTGAAGCTTTCTTT. The genes are TRBV19 and TRBJ1-1, with TRBD1 identical over 9 bases. The CDR3 totals 15 residues. Germline CDR1 is LNHDA and CDR2 is SQIVND (reference sequence). The V and J ends lost 3 bases and 4 bases, in that order; junction bases with no gene match: 6.

This clone was seen many times. This chain uses TRBV13 with TRBJ1-2; a weak D match, TRBD1 (5 bases). The germline V gene encodes CDR1 PRHDT and CDR2 FYEKMQ (reference sequence). V was pared by 5 bases and J by 8 bases, with 18 bases between. The CDR3 runs to 14 residues. CDR3 DNA sequence: TGTGCCAGCAGCGCGGACATCCGGTCGTCGGGCTACACCTTC. Protein sequence: CASSADIRSSGYTF.

The rearrangement uses TRBV27 and TRBJ1-1; D is undetermined. V gave up 3 bases and J gave up 5 bases, with 10 bases separating them. The length of the CDR3 is 13 residues. The germline gives CDR1 MNHEY, CDR2 SMNVEV (reference sequence). CDR3 coding DNA: TGTGCCAGCAGTTTCGGTCGGTGGACTGAAGCTTTCTTT. Translating gives CASSFGRWTEAFF.

The rearrangement links TRBV5-4 to TRBJ1-2; 7 bases match TRBD1. The trim removed 3 bases at V and 8 bases at J, leaving 10 bases unmatched. The CDR3 covers 14 residues. Germline CDR1 is SGHNT and CDR2 is YYREEE (reference sequence). The chain's CDR3 is CASSSPGGKGGYTF. CDR3 in DNA: TGTGCCAGCAGCTCGCCAGGGGGGAAAGGCGGCTACACCTTC.

This chain joins TRBV4-3 and TRBJ2-1, with D perhaps TRBD2 (5 bases). V lost 0 bases and J 15 bases, leaving 15 bases between the germline ends. This CDR3 contains 13 residues. Germline loops: CDR1 LGHNA, CDR2 YSLEER. The CDR3 reads CASSQDLRGRRFF. Here the CDR3 DNA reads TGCGCCAGCAGCCAAGATCTACGTGGGAGACGGTTCTTC.

The chain employs TRBV7-2 and TRBJ2-7; 7 bases are a match to TRBD2. From germline, CDR1 is SGHTA and CDR2 FQGNSA. J lost 3 bases, V lost 0 bases, and 5 bases had no gene match. This CDR3 is 15 amino acids long. The CDR3 loop is CASSLAASGFYEQYF. CDR3 in DNA: TGTGCCAGCAGCTTAGCCGCTAGCGGCTTCTACGAGCAGTACTTC. Combining the CDR3 with reference TRBV7-2 and TRBJ2-7 gives the whole variable domain GAGVSQSPSNKVTEKGKDVELRCDPISGHTALYWYRQSLGQGLEFLIYFQGNSAPDKSGLPSDRFSAERTGGSVSTLTIQRTQQEDSAVYLCASSLAASGFYEQYFGPGTRLTVT.

The chain uses TRBV10-2 and TRBJ2-7; TRBD2 matches at 9 bases. The J segment lost 4 bases and the V segment lost 4 bases, leaving 5 bases of the junction unmatched. The CDR3 length is 14 residues. Germline assignment: CDR1 WSHSY and CDR2 SAAADI. In nucleotides, the CDR3 is TGCGCCAGCAGTGTGGGTAGCGGGAGTTACGAGCAGTACTTC. The encoded protein is CASSVGSGSYEQYF.

The genes are TRBV25-1 and TRBJ2-5, with TRBD2 matching over 10 bases. Losses at the gene ends were 5 bases for V and 3 bases for J; bases not matched to a gene: 9. Germline V gene data show CDR1 as MGHDK and CDR2 as SYGVNS. This CDR3 is built from 16 residues. This chain's CDR3 is CASSTMGLALKETQYF. CDR3 nucleotides: TGTGCCAGCAGTACAATGGGACTAGCGCTGAAAGAGACCCAGTACTTC.

The genes are TRBV6-6 and TRBJ1-5; maybe TRBD1 (5 bases). The germline CDR1 and CDR2 sequences are MNHNY and SVGAGI (reference sequence). This CDR3 region has 15 residues. V lost 5 bases and J 2 bases, leaving 13 bases between the germline ends. The CDR3 DNA reads as TGTGCCAGCAGTGACCTTGAAGGGGGCAATCAGCCCCAGCATTTT. It specifies CASSDLEGGNQPQHF.

The V gene is TRBV5-1, the J gene TRBJ1-1; tentatively, D is TRBD1 (5 bases). This CDR3 is 15 amino acids long. V dropped 4 bases and J dropped 4 bases, with 17 bases sitting between them. Germline V gives CDR1 SGHRS, CDR2 YFSETQ. The CDR3 is CASSLGFLGGTEAFF. Written as DNA, the CDR3 is TGCGCCAGCAGCCTCGGGTTTCTCGGGGGCACTGAAGCTTTCTTT. Together with reference TRBV5-1 and TRBJ1-1, the CDR3 gives the full variable domain: KAGVTQTPRYLIKTRGQQVTLSCSPISGHRSVSWYQQTPGQGLQFLFEYFSETQRNKGNFPGRFSGRQFSNSRSEMNVSTLELGDSALYLCASSLGFLGGTEAFFGQGTRLTVV.